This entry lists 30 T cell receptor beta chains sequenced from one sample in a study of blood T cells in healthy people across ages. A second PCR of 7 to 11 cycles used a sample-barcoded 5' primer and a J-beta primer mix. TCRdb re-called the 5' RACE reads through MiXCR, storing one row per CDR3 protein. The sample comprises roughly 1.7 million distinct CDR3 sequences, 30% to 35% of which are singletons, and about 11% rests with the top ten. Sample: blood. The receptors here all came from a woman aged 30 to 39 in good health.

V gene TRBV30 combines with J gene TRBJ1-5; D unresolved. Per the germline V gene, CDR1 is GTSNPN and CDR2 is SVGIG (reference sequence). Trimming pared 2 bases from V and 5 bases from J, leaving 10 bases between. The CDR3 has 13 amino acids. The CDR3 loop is CAWSRAPDQPQHF. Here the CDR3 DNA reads TGTGCCTGGAGTAGGGCCCCAGATCAGCCCCAGCATTTT.

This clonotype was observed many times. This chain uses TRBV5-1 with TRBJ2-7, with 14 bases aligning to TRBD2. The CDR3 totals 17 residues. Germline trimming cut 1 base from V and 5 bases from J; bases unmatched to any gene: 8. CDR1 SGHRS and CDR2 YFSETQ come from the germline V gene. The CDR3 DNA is TGCGCCAGCAGCTTGACCGGGACTAGCGGGAGTCGGAACGAGCAGTACTTC. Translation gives CASSLTGTSGSRNEQYF.

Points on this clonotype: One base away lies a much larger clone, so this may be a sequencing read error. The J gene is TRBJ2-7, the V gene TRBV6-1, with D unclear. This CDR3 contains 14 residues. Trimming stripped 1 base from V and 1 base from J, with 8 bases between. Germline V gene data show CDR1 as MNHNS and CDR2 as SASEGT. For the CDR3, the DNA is TGTGCCAGCAGTGAAGTTGGCAGATCCTACGAGCAGTACTTC. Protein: CASSEVGRSYEQYF.

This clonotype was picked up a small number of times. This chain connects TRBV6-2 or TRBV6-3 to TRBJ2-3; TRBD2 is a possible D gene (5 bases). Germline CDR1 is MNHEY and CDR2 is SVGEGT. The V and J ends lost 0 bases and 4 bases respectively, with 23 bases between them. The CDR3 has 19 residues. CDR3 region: CASSYSYRLGESGPDTQYF. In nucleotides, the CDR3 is TGTGCCAGCAGTTACTCCTACCGCCTCGGGGAGTCGGGCCCAGATACGCAGTATTTT.

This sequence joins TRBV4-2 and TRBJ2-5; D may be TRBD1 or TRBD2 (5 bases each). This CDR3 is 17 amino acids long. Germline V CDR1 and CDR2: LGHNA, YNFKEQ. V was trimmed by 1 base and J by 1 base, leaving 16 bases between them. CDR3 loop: CASSQVNGASSQETQYF. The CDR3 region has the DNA TGTGCCAGCAGCCAAGTCAACGGGGCCTCTAGCCAAGAGACCCAGTACTTC.

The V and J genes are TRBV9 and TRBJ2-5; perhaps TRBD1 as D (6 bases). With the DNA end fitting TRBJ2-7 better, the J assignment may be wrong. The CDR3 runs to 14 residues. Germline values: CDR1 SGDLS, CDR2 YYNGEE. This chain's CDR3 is CASSVVQGTDEQYF. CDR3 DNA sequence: TGTGCCAGCAGCGTAGTTCAGGGGACGGACGAGCAGTACTTC.

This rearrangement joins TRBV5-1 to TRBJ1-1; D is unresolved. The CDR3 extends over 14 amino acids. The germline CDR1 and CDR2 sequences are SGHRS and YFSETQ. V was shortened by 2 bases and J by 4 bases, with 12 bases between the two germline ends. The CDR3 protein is CASSLRVGSTEAFF. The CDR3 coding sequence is TGCGCCAGCAGCTTAAGGGTGGGGAGCACTGAAGCTTTCTTT. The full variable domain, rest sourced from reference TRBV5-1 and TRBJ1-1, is KAGVTQTPRYLIKTRGQQVTLSCSPISGHRSVSWYQQTPGQGLQFLFEYFSETQRNKGNFPGRFSGRQFSNSRSEMNVSTLELGDSALYLCASSLRVGSTEAFFGQGTRLTVV.

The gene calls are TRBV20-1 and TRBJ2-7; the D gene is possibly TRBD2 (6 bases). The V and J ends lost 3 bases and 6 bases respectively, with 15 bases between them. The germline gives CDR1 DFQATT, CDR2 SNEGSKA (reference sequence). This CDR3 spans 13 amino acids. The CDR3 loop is CSARRLALSEQYF. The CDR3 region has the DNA TGCAGTGCTAGGCGGCTAGCGTTAAGCGAGCAGTACTTC.

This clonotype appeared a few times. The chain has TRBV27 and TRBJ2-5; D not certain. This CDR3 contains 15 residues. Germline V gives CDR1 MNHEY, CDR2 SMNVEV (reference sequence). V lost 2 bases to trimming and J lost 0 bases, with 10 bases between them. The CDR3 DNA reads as TGTGCCAGCAGTTTAGGGCGGACCGACCAAGAGACCCAGTACTTC. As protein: CASSLGRTDQETQYF.

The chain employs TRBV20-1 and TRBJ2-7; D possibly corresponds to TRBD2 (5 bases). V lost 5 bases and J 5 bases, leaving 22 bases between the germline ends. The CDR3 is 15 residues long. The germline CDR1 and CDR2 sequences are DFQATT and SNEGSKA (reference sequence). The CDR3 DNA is TGCAGTGCTGGTGTCGGGCGGGCGTTGCTGCACGAGCAGTACTTC. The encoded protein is CSAGVGRALLHEQYF.

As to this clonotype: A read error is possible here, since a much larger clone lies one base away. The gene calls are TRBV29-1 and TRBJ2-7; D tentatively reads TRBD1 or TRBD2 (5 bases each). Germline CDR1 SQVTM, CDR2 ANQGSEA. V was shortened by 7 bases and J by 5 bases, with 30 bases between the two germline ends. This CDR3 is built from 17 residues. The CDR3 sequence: CSDRDAVHRDRFHEQYF. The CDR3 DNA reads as TGCAGCGACCGGGACGCCGTGCACCGGGACCGATTCCACGAGCAGTACTTC.

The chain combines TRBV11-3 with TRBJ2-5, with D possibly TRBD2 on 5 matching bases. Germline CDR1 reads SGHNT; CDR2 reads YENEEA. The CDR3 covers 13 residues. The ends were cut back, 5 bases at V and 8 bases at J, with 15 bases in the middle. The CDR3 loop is CASSTSRTGTQYF. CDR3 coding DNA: TGTGCCAGCAGCACATCTCGGACGGGAACCCAGTACTTC.

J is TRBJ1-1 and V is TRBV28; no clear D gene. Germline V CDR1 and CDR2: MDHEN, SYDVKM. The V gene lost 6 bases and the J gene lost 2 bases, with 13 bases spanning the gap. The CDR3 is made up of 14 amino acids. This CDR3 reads CASSLSSRNTEAFF. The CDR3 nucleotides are TGTGCCAGCAGCCTCTCCTCCCGTAACACTGAAGCTTTCTTT.

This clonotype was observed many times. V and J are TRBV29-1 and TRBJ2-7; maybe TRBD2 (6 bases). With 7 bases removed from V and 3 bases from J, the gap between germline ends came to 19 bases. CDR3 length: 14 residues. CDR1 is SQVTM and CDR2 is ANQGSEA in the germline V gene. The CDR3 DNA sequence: TGCAGCGCCACTTTTAGTAGCGGCATCTACGAGCAGTACTTC. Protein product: CSATFSSGIYEQYF.

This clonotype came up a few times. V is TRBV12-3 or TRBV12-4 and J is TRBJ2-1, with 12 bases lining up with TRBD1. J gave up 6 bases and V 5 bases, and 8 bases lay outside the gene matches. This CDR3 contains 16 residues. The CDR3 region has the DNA TGTGCCAGCAGTCAGGGACAGGGGGCGGTGGGCAATGAGCAGTTCTTC. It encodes CASSQGQGAVGNEQFF.

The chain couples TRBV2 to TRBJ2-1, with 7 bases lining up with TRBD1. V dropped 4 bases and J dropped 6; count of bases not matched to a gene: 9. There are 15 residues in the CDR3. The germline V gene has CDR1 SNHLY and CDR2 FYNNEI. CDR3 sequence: CASSGLRDSLNEQFF. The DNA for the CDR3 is TGTGCCAGCAGTGGCCTAAGGGACAGTCTCAATGAGCAGTTCTTC.

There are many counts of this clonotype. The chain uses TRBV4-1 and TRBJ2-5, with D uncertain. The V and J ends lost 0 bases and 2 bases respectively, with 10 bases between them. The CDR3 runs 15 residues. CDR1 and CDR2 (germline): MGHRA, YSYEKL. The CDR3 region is CASSQDNPQQETQYF. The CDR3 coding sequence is TGCGCCAGCAGCCAAGATAATCCGCAACAAGAGACCCAGTACTTC.

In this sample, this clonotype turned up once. Here the CDR3 reads CASSLGVLGTYEQYF. CDR3 sequence (DNA): TGTGCCAGCAGCTTAGGGGTATTGGGGACCTACGAGCAGTACTTC. The rearrangement joins TRBV7-3 to TRBJ2-7; D is unclear. The CDR3 loop spans 15 amino acids. From germline, CDR1 is SGHTA and CDR2 FQGTGA. With 2 bases removed from V and 2 bases from J, the gap between germline ends came to 13 bases.

The CDR3: CSASSVALAKNIQYF. CDR3 DNA sequence: TGCAGTGCTAGTTCGGTGGCTTTAGCCAAAAACATTCAGTACTTC. The V and J genes are TRBV20-1 and TRBJ2-4; D is uncertain. Germline CDR1 is DFQATT and CDR2 is SNEGSKA (reference sequence). The CDR3 runs to 15 residues. The V gene lost 3 bases and the J gene lost 0 bases, with 12 bases spanning the gap.

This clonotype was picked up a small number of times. The DNA of the CDR3 is TGTGCCAGCAGCTTAGAGGGCCGGACAGTACGAGAAAAACTGTTTTTT. This gives the protein CASSLEGRTVREKLFF. J is TRBJ1-4 and V is TRBV7-2; a possible D gene is TRBD1 (6 bases). Trimming took 1 base from V and 8 from J, leaving 17 bases between them. This CDR3 region has 16 residues. CDR1 SGHTA and CDR2 FQGNSA come from the germline V gene.

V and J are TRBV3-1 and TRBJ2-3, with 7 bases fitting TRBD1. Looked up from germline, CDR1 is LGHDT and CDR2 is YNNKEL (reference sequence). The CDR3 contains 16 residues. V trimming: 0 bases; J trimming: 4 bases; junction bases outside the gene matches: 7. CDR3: CASSQDQGQGADTQYF. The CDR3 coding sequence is TGTGCCAGCAGCCAAGATCAGGGTCAGGGGGCAGATACGCAGTATTTT.

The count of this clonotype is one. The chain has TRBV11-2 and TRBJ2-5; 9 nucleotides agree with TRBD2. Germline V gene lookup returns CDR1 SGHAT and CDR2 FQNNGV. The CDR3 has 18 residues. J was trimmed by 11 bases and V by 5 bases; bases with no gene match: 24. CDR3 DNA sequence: TGTGCCAGCAGCCCCGTGAGCGTCTGGGCGGGAGGGGACAATGAGCAGTACTTC. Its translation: CASSPVSVWAGGDNEQYF.

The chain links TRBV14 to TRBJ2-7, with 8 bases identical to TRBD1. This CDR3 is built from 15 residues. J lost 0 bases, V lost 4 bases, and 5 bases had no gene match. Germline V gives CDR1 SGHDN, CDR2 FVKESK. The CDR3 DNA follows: TGTGCCAGCAGCCGCTACACAGGGGGCTCCTACGAGCAGTACTTC. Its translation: CASSRYTGGSYEQYF.

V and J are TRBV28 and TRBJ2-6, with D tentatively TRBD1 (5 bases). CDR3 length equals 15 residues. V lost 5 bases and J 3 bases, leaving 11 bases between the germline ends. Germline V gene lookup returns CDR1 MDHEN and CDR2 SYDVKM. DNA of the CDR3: TGTGCCAGCAGTACTCAGGGTCATGGGGCCAACGTCCTGACTTTC. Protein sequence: CASSTQGHGANVLTF.

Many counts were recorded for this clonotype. The CDR3 reads CASSSRQQSSGETQYF. The CDR3 bases are TGTGCCAGCAGCTCCCGCCAGCAGTCGTCGGGGGAGACCCAGTACTTC. The chain combines TRBV7-2 with TRBJ2-5; tentative D call: TRBD2 (5 bases). Germline assignment: CDR1 SGHTA and CDR2 FQGNSA. V dropped 4 bases and J dropped 5 bases, with 20 bases sitting between them. CDR3 length equals 16 residues.

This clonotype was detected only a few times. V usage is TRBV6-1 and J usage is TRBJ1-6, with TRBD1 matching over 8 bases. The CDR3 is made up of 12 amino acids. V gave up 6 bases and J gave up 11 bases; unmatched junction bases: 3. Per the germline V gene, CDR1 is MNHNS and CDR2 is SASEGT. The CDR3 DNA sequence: TGTGCCAGCAGGGACAGGGTGCCACCCCTCCACTTT. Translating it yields CASRDRVPPLHF.

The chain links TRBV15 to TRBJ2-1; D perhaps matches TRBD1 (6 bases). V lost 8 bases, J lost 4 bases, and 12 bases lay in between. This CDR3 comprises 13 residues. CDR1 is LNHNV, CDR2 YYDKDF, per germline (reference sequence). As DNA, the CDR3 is TGTGCCACCGGGGTAGGACAGTACAATGAGCAGTTCTTC. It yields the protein CATGVGQYNEQFF.

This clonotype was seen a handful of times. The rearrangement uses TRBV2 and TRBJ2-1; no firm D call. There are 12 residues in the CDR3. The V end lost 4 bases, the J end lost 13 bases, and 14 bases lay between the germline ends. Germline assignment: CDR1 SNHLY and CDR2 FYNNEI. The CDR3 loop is CASSGRRRDQFF. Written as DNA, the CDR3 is TGTGCCAGCAGTGGACGCAGGCGTGATCAGTTCTTC.

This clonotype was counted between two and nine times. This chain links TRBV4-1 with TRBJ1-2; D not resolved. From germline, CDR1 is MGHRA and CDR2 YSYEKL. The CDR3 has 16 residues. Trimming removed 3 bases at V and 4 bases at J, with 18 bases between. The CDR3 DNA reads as TGCGCCAGCAGCCAGGGGAGCCCCAGGAGCCTCTATGGCTACACCTTC. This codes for CASSQGSPRSLYGYTF.

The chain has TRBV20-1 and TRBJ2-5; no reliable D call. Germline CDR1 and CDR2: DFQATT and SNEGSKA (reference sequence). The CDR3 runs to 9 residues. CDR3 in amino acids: CTRQETQYF. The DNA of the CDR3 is TGCACGCGGCAAGAGACCCAGTACTTC.